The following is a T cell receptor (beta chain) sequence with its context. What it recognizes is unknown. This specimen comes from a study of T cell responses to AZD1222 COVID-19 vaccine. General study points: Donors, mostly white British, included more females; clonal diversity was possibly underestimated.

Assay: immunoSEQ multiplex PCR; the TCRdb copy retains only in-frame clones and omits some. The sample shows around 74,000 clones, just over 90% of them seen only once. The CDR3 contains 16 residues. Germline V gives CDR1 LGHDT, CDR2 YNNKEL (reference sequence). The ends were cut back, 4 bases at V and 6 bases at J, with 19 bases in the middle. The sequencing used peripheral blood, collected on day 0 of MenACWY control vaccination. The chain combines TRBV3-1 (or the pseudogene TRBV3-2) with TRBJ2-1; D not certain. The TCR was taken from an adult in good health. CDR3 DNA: TGTGCCAGCAGCCCCGAAGGGCAGCCTCTCCCCAATGAGCAGTTCTTC. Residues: CASSPEGQPLPNEQFF.